The rows below give T cell receptor beta chains drawn from one sample of a study of response to subunit inactivated influenza vaccine. In TCRdb, the RT-PCR reads were re-called with MiXCR into one record per CDR3 protein. This table holds a few hundred thousand distinct CDR3 sequences, over 9% found once. This specimen consisted of non-naive T cells sorted from PBMCs, obtained around 14 days before vaccination. These receptors came from a man aged 45 to 65 who received an inactivated influenza vaccine. CDR3s include the opening cysteine and the closing phenylalanine or tryptophan. The order of the fields is V gene, clone size, J gene, D gene, CDR3 protein, CDR3 DNA. D genes are given only for firm matches. Clone size is shown for a subset of rows, as once, few, many or a class of expanded clone.

v_gene: TRBV6-1
abundance: few
j_gene: TRBJ2-7
d_gene: TRBD1
CDR3aa: CAVSGTGRLEQYF
CDR3nt: TGTGCCGTCTCCGGGACAGGGCGTCTCGAGCAGTACTTC

v_gene: TRBV6-5
abundance: few
j_gene: TRBJ2-5
d_gene: -
CDR3aa: CASTYGEIAGPQGGQYF
CDR3nt: TGTGCCAGCACTTACGGGGAGATAGCGGGCCCTCAGGGGGGCCAGTACTTC

v_gene: TRBV5-1
abundance: -
j_gene: TRBJ1-1
d_gene: -
CDR3aa: CASSTSVSGNTEAFF
CDR3nt: TGCGCCAGCAGCACCTCAGTGAGCGGGAACACTGAAGCTTTCTTT

v_gene: TRBV2
abundance: few
j_gene: TRBJ2-6
d_gene: TRBD1
CDR3aa: CASSGRQGTVRLQISGANVLTF
CDR3nt: TGTGCCAGCAGTGGGCGACAGGGAACCGTTAGACTCCAGATCTCTGGGGCCAACGTCCTGACTTTC

v_gene: TRBV9
abundance: -
j_gene: TRBJ2-3
d_gene: -
CDR3aa: CASSVEGAATDTQYF
CDR3nt: TGTGCCAGCAGCGTAGAGGGAGCGGCCACAGATACGCAGTATTTT

v_gene: TRBV11-2
abundance: -
j_gene: TRBJ2-7
d_gene: -
CDR3aa: CASSLGGAPGYEQYF
CDR3nt: TGTGCCAGCAGCTTAGGAGGGGCACCCGGCTACGAGCAGTACTTC

v_gene: TRBV2
abundance: -
j_gene: TRBJ2-3
d_gene: -
CDR3aa: CASTGVGTDTQYF
CDR3nt: TGTGCCAGCACAGGGGTTGGCACAGATACGCAGTATTTT

v_gene: TRBV7-9
abundance: -
j_gene: TRBJ2-3
d_gene: -
CDR3aa: CAGGIGHTDTQYF
CDR3nt: TGTGCCGGGGGTATCGGACACACAGATACGCAGTATTTT

v_gene: TRBV6-2/TRBV6-3
abundance: few
j_gene: TRBJ2-7
d_gene: TRBD1
CDR3aa: CASGRLPGQGVYEQYF
CDR3nt: TGTGCCAGCGGAAGGTTGCCGGGACAGGGGGTCTACGAGCAGTACTTC

v_gene: TRBV28
abundance: many
j_gene: TRBJ1-3
d_gene: -
CDR3aa: CASSAGRLSGNTIYF
CDR3nt: TGTGCCAGCAGTGCCGGACGTCTCTCTGGAAACACCATATATTTT